The 25 T cell receptor beta chains in this list originate from one sample, sequenced in a study of response to subunit inactivated influenza vaccine. TCRdb analysed the RT-PCR reads with MiXCR anew, one entry per CDR3 protein. Of about 780,000 distinct CDR3 sequences in the sample, around 18% are singletons; the top ten hold approximately 11%. The sequencing used PBMCs from blood, collected roughly 5 days after vaccination. These receptors came from a man aged 50 to 59 who received an inactivated influenza vaccine.

In its sample, this clonotype was seen a few times. The V gene is TRBV20-1, the J gene TRBJ1-1; TRBD1 is a possible D gene (5 bases). V was pared by 3 bases and J by 3 bases, with 11 bases between. The CDR3 spans 13 residues. Germline V gene data show CDR1 as DFQATT and CDR2 as SNEGSKA (reference sequence). CDR3: CSASSGIHTEAFF. CDR3 nucleotides: TGCAGTGCTAGTTCAGGGATCCACACTGAAGCTTTCTTT.

This chain joins TRBV20-1 and TRBJ2-2; D assignment may be TRBD1 or TRBD2 (6 bases each). V dropped 1 base and J dropped 7 bases, with 13 bases sitting between them. The germline V gene encodes CDR1 DFQATT and CDR2 SNEGSKA (reference sequence). The CDR3 totals 14 residues. The CDR3 nucleotides are TGCAGTGCTAGAGTAGGGGGGCTGGTCGGGGAGCTGTTTTTT. This encodes CSARVGGLVGELFF.

This chain connects TRBV20-1 to TRBJ2-7; D remains unclear. CDR1 and CDR2 (germline): DFQATT, SNEGSKA (reference sequence). The CDR3 is 13 residues long. The V gene lost 4 bases and the J gene lost 0 bases, with 10 bases spanning the gap. The CDR3 nucleotides read TGCAGTGCTAAACGTTACAACTCCTACGAGCAGTACTTC. It is translated as CSAKRYNSYEQYF.

Many counts were recorded for this clonotype. The chain is built from TRBV12-3 or TRBV12-4 and TRBJ2-7, with D perhaps TRBD1 or TRBD2 (5 bases each). Trimming pared 6 bases from V and 3 bases from J, leaving 12 bases between. This CDR3 has 13 residues. CDR3: CASSGTAIYEQYF. The CDR3 coding sequence is TGTGCCAGCAGCGGGACGGCGATCTACGAGCAGTACTTC.

The gene calls are TRBV4-2 and TRBJ2-3, with D possibly called TRBD1 or TRBD2 (6 bases each). Trimming shortened V by 0 bases and J by 8 bases, and 24 bases separated the two germline ends. Germline values: CDR1 LGHNA, CDR2 YNFKEQ. The CDR3 sequence is 18 residues long. The CDR3, as DNA: TGTGCCAGCAGCCAAGAACGTCGTCGGGGGCTCCTCCGGAGTACGCAGTATTTT. Amino acids: CASSQERRRGLLRSTQYF.

The chain is built from TRBV5-1 and TRBJ2-3; 8 bases align to TRBD1. The junction had 6 bases not matched to a gene; V was cut back by 3 bases and J by 0 bases. CDR3 length: 16 amino acids. Per germline, CDR1 SGHRS and CDR2 YFSETQ. The CDR3 loop is CASSSTGAESTDTQYF. The CDR3 nucleotides read TGCGCCAGCAGCTCGACAGGGGCGGAAAGCACAGATACGCAGTATTTT.

This clonotype showed up just a few times. This chain joins TRBV29-1 and TRBJ2-7, with a weak D call TRBD1 (5 bases). Germline V gene data show CDR1 as SQVTM and CDR2 as ANQGSEA. This CDR3 has 12 amino acids. V gave up 8 bases and J gave up 0 bases, with 11 bases separating them. DNA of the CDR3: TGCAGCACAGGTGTTAACTCCTACGAGCAGTACTTC. This translates into CSTGVNSYEQYF.

The J gene is TRBJ2-2, the V gene TRBV12-3 or TRBV12-4; D not resolved. V dropped 10 bases and J dropped 7 bases, with 10 bases sitting between them. The CDR3 runs to 11 residues. The CDR3 DNA reads as TGTGCCACCCAAGCGAACGGGGAGCTGTTTTTT. Protein sequence: CATQANGELFF.

This clonotype was counted ten times or more. The chain carries TRBV12-3 or TRBV12-4 and TRBJ1-6, with 11 bases matching TRBD1. This CDR3 region has 14 residues. The ends lost 3 bases at V and 9 bases at J; junction bases unmatched: 1. As DNA, the CDR3 is TGTGCCAGCAGTTTCGGACAGGGGGCTTCACCCCTCCACTTT. Its translation is CASSFGQGASPLHF.

This clonotype showed up just a few times. The chain recombines TRBV7-9 with TRBJ2-7; D ambiguous. Germline V gene data show CDR1 as SEHNR and CDR2 as FQNEAQ (reference sequence). Trimming pared 4 bases from V and 1 base from J, leaving 17 bases between. The CDR3 extends over 16 amino acids. In DNA, the CDR3 is TGTGCCAGCAGCTCGCGTAAGCTTGGGAATTCCTACGAGCAGTACTTC. Encoded protein: CASSSRKLGNSYEQYF.

The CDR3 bases are TGTGCCAGCAGAGTCAGCCTGAACACTGAAGCTTTCTTT. This gives the protein CASRVSLNTEAFF. The rearrangement uses TRBV6-2 or TRBV6-3 and TRBJ1-1; D is undetermined. This CDR3 comprises 13 residues. Per germline, CDR1 MNHEY and CDR2 SVGEGT. V dropped 6 bases and J dropped 0 bases, with 8 bases sitting between them.

This clonotype has only a few counts. This chain links TRBV7-8 with TRBJ1-5; D unresolved. The V gene's germline CDR1 is SGHVS and CDR2 FQNEAQ. The length of the CDR3 is 16 residues. Trimming removed 1 base at V and 1 base at J, with 11 bases between. CDR3 bases: TGTGCCAGCAGCTTAGGCTTCGCGGGAAGCAATCAGCCCCAGCATTTT. It is translated as CASSLGFAGSNQPQHF. Full variable domain (remainder filled in from reference TRBV7-8 and TRBJ1-5): GAGVSQSPRYKVAKRGQDVALRCDPISGHVSLFWYQQALGQGPEFLTYFQNEAQLDKSGLPSDRFFAERPEGSVSTLKIQRTQQEDSAVYLCASSLGFAGSNQPQHFGDGTRLSIL.

This clonotype was observed a handful of times. The rearrangement uses TRBV12-3 or TRBV12-4 and TRBJ1-6; 7 bases line up with TRBD1. Trimming cost V 4 bases and J 6 bases; bases outside gene matches: 3. The length of the CDR3 is 14 residues. CDR3 loop: CASSSGQLNSPLHF. The CDR3 coding sequence is TGTGCCAGCAGTTCGGGACAGCTTAATTCACCCCTCCACTTT.

The chain joins TRBV24-1 to TRBJ2-1; perhaps TRBD1 as D (6 bases). The CDR3 consists of 15 residues. Germline lookup yields CDR1 KGHDR and CDR2 SFDVKD. Trimming took 12 bases from V and 1 from J, leaving 18 bases between them. The CDR3 DNA is TGTGCCCCCCAGGGGCCAGGGAAATCCTACAATGAGCAGTTCTTC. Its protein product is CAPQGPGKSYNEQFF.

The chain has TRBV14 and TRBJ2-6; TRBD1 matches at 7 bases. The CDR3 consists of 19 residues. The junction had 13 bases not matched to a gene; V was cut back by 3 bases and J by 2 bases. CDR1 and CDR2 from the germline V gene are SGHDN and FVKESK. The CDR3 sequence is CASSHIPSGGWTGANVLTF. CDR3 DNA sequence: TGTGCCAGCAGCCATATCCCTTCAGGGGGATGGACTGGGGCCAACGTCCTGACTTTC.

This clonotype was observed once. The chain uses TRBV7-9 and TRBJ2-1; D gene unclear. The CDR3 covers 14 residues. Per germline, CDR1 SEHNR and CDR2 FQNEAQ (reference sequence). Deletions cut 4 bases from V and 7 bases from J, with 14 bases between. DNA of the CDR3: TGTGCCAGCAGCTGGGGATTCGCTAGGAATGAGCAGTTCTTC. This codes for CASSWGFARNEQFF.

The chain combines TRBV5-1 with TRBJ2-3, with TRBD2 matching 9 bases. Germline V gene lookup returns CDR1 SGHRS and CDR2 YFSETQ. The CDR3 has 16 residues. With V trimmed by 0 bases and J by 2 bases, 4 bases remained unmatched. The DNA for the CDR3 is TGCGCCAGCAGCTTGGAGGCGGGGGGGTTCACAGATACGCAGTATTTT. Translating it yields CASSLEAGGFTDTQYF.

The chain uses TRBV30 and TRBJ2-5; either TRBD1 or TRBD2 may fit D (5 bases each). The CDR3 contains 17 residues. V dropped 0 bases and J dropped 2 bases, with 19 bases sitting between them. The germline gives CDR1 GTSNPN, CDR2 SVGIG (reference sequence). The CDR3 region is CAWSVGVWRVRQETQYF. The DNA of the CDR3 is TGTGCCTGGAGTGTAGGGGTTTGGCGGGTACGACAAGAGACCCAGTACTTC.

This clonotype was seen at least ten times. This chain links TRBV4-3 with TRBJ2-1; TRBD1 matches at 7 bases. Trimming removed 3 bases from V and 8 bases from J; junction bases left unmatched: 1. The CDR3 is 12 amino acids. Germline V gene lookup returns CDR1 LGHNA and CDR2 YSLEER. The CDR3 DNA reads TGCGCCAGCAGCCAGGGGACAGATGAGCAGTTCTTC. Its protein product is CASSQGTDEQFF.

This clonotype was observed a few times. The genes are TRBV30 and TRBJ2-1; no clear D. Trimming took off 4 bases at V and 0 bases at J, with 10 bases between the two ends. Per the germline V gene, CDR1 is GTSNPN and CDR2 is SVGIG (reference sequence). The CDR3 consists of 14 residues. The CDR3 nucleotides are TGTGCCTGGAAGGTGGAGAGCTCCTACAATGAGCAGTTCTTC. Protein: CAWKVESSYNEQFF.

The chain employs TRBV20-1 and TRBJ2-1; D may be TRBD2 (5 bases). The CDR3 sequence is 14 residues long. The V gene lost 0 bases and the J gene lost 9 bases, with 15 bases spanning the gap. Per germline, CDR1 DFQATT and CDR2 SNEGSKA (reference sequence). Here the CDR3 DNA reads TGCAGTGCTAGAGATCAGGAGGCTTTCAGTGAGCAGTTCTTC. This gives the protein CSARDQEAFSEQFF.

This sequence joins TRBV29-1 and TRBJ2-2, with 10 bases identical to TRBD2. This CDR3 has 16 amino acids. V was pared by 4 bases and J by 5 bases, with 10 bases of the junction left unmatched. The V gene's germline CDR1 is SQVTM and CDR2 ANQGSEA. In DNA form, the CDR3 reads TGCAGCGTTGCGGGGGGCTCTAGCGGGGGTACCGGGGAGCTGTTTTTT. Amino acids: CSVAGGSSGGTGELFF.

The sample holds a few counts of this clonotype. V usage is TRBV6-4 and J usage is TRBJ2-3; tentatively, D is TRBD1 or TRBD2 (5 bases each). There are 19 residues in the CDR3. CDR1 and CDR2 (germline): MRHNA, SNTAGT. Trimming shortened V by 3 bases and J by 5 bases, and 27 bases separated the two germline ends. The CDR3 here is CASSDSEQLPGPTQDTQYF. Written as DNA, the CDR3 is TGTGCCAGCAGTGATTCCGAACAATTACCGGGACCTACACAAGATACGCAGTATTTT.

This clonotype was counted only a few times. The chain combines TRBV5-6 with TRBJ2-4; 9 nucleotides agree with TRBD2. The trim removed 0 bases at V and 0 bases at J, leaving 10 bases unmatched. The CDR3 is 19 amino acids. Germline V gene sequence: CDR1 SGHDT, CDR2 YYEEEE. The CDR3 DNA reads TGTGCCAGCAGCTTGGCCGCAGTAGCGGGAGAACTAGCCAAAAACATTCAGTACTTC. Protein sequence: CASSLAAVAGELAKNIQYF.

This clonotype was detected a few times. An end of the junction differs from the germline gene, which may be a read error. The chain couples TRBV11-2 to TRBJ1-2, with D uncertain. Germline V gives CDR1 SGHAT, CDR2 FQNNGV. The CDR3 runs 13 residues. The CDR3 sequence is CASSIEGSYGYTF. The CDR3 region has the DNA TGTGCCAGCAGCATAGAAGGTAGCTATGGCTACACCTTC.